This T cell receptor (beta chain) came from a study of siplizumab effects on memory and regulatory T cells. Study outcomes and limitations: Naive T cells appeared more varied than memory cells and looked like key alloresponse contributors. Significantly reduced by siplizumab was the cumulative frequency of alloreactive sequences, namely those traceable to unstimulated CD4+ memory cells. Roughly 80-97% of proliferating CD4+ or CD8+ clones lacked an assignable naive or memory phenotype.

Worth noting for this clone: Its antigen remains unknown.

The V end was cut by 7 bases, the J end by 3 bases, with 12 bases between. The germline CDR1 and CDR2 sequences are MNHNY and SVGAGI (reference sequence). The CDR3 runs to 14 residues. Method: immunoSEQ multiplex PCR; TCRdb's copy keeps in-frame clones and lacks some. The table includes about 13,000 clones, 45% to 50% detected once. Coculturing at 37°C lasted over five days for the mixed lymphocyte reaction cells. The sequencing input was CFSE-low (dividing) CD4+ T cells sorted from an allogeneic mixed lymphocyte reaction. The sequence derives from a human donor in good health; the cells came from an allogeneic mixed lymphocyte reaction. This chain connects TRBV6-6 to TRBJ2-2, with D unresolved. CDR3 sequence reads: CASNQDGYTGELFF. The CDR3 bases are TGTGCCAGCAACCAAGACGGATACACCGGGGAGCTGTTTTTT.